Only a few counts were recorded for the clone carrying this T cell receptor beta chain. Its target is unknown. A read error may produce the germline difference seen at one junction end. This entry comes from a study of blood T cells in healthy people across ages. Overall study results and limits: In the absence of known donor CMV status, changes in expanded clonotypes were possibly confounded. Diversity was higher, and naive CD4+ cells more numerous, in long-lived donors than in aged donors.

Primed by a sample-barcoded 5' primer and a J-beta primer mix, a second PCR proceeded for roughly 7 to 12 cycles. TCRdb reanalysed the 5' RACE reads using MiXCR and keeps one entry per CDR3 protein. Here the sample spans approximately 850,000 distinct CDR3 sequences, more than 45% being singletons. The germline V gene encodes CDR1 SGHTA and CDR2 FQGNSA. The CDR3 consists of 15 residues. Those donating, healthy Caucasian individuals from Russia, were aged 6 to 90. Researchers report isolating at least 6 million PBMCs per sample. This receptor was identified in a man aged 25 to 45 in good health. The V call is TRBV7-2, the J call TRBJ1-5; TRBD1 matches at 7 bases. Material: blood. CDR3 residues: CASSLEGGRNQPQHF. The CDR3 coding sequence is TGTGCCAGCAGTTTAGAAGGGGGCCGTAATCAGCCCCAGCATTTT.